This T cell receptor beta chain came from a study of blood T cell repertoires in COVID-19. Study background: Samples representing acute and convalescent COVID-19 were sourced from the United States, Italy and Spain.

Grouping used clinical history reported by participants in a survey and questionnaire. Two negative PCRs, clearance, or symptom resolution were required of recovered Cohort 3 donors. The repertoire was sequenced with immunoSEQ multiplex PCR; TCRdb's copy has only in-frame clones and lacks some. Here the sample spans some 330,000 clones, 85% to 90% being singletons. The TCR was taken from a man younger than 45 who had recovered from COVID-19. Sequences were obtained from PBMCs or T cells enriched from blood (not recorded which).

The CDR3 is CASSETPRSSYNEQFF. The CDR3 coding sequence is TGTGCCAGCAGTGAGACTCCACGGTCCTCCTACAATGAGCAGTTCTTC. The chain employs TRBV6-1 and TRBJ2-1, with no clear D. The CDR3 has 16 residues. Germline-derived CDR1 and CDR2 are MNHNS and SASEGT. V gave up 3 bases and J gave up 0 bases, with 12 bases separating them.